A single sample is the source of the 23 T cell receptor beta chains below, sequenced in a study of cytomegalovirus exposure and HLA in healthy donors (dated 2017 in TCRdb). Receptors were amplified or captured by the immunoSEQ multiplex PCR assay. The multiplex PCR relied on a mix of 60 forward primers for TCR Vbeta segments and 13 reverse primers for TCR Jbeta segments. TCRdb stores this immuneACCESS table with in-frame sequences only. Part of the clones is absent; in the studies checked, under half of the shortfall reflects unresolved V genes, and no reason is known for the rest. The sample's table lists a count of some 48,000 clones. 6.1% of the sample is taken by the ten largest. The material sequenced was PBMCs. The origin of the receptors is a male donor in good health and CMV-seropositive.

The rearrangement joins TRBV2 to TRBJ1-1, with D maybe TRBD1 (5 bases). Per the germline V gene, CDR1 is SNHLY and CDR2 is FYNNEI. Trimming took 8 bases from V and 3 from J, leaving 16 bases between them. CDR3 length: 14 residues. The CDR3 reads CASGAGMIDTEAFF. Written as DNA, the CDR3 is TGTGCCAGCGGGGCGGGGATGATAGACACTGAAGCTTTCTTT.

The chain carries TRBV2 and TRBJ1-6, with no clear D. With 4 bases removed from V and 18 bases from J, the gap between germline ends came to 16 bases. CDR3 length equals 12 residues. CDR1 and CDR2 (germline): SNHLY, FYNNEI. This CDR3 reads CASSGAAESPHF. CDR3 nucleotides: TGTGCCAGCAGTGGAGCAGCCGAAAGTCCCCACTTT.

The chain combines TRBV6-6 with TRBJ1-6, with D perhaps TRBD1 (5 bases). In germline, CDR1 is MNHNY, CDR2 SVGAGI (reference sequence). This CDR3 contains 14 residues. Trimming pared 2 bases from V and 5 bases from J, leaving 7 bases between. The CDR3 DNA follows: TGTGCCAGCAGTTACAGGGGTCATAATTCACCCCTCCACTTT. Residues: CASSYRGHNSPLHF.

The V and J genes are TRBV30 and TRBJ1-6; a weak D match, TRBD1 (6 bases). The CDR3 has 14 amino acids. V gave up 1 base and J gave up 9 bases, with 13 bases separating them. Germline V gene sequence: CDR1 GTSNPN, CDR2 SVGIG (reference sequence). For the CDR3, the DNA is TGTGCCTGGAGTGCCCCCAGGGGTGGTTCACCCCTCCACTTT. Residues: CAWSAPRGGSPLHF.

The rearrangement joins TRBV13 to TRBJ2-1; 9 nucleotides line up with TRBD1. With V trimmed by 5 bases and J by 4 bases, 12 bases remained unmatched. CDR1 PRHDT and CDR2 FYEKMQ come from the germline V gene (reference sequence). The CDR3 spans 17 residues. The CDR3 protein is CASSPDPGTGSYNEQFF. The CDR3 nucleotides read TGTGCCAGCAGCCCCGATCCCGGGACAGGGAGTTACAATGAGCAGTTCTTC.

This chain uses TRBV9 with TRBJ2-7, with 7 bases identical to TRBD2. CDR3 length: 15 amino acids. Germline V CDR1 and CDR2: SGDLS, YYNGEE. Trimming removed 4 bases from V and 0 bases from J; junction bases left unmatched: 7. The CDR3 sequence: CASSTNSGPSYEQYF. In DNA form, the CDR3 reads TGTGCCAGCAGCACGAATAGCGGGCCCTCCTACGAGCAGTACTTC. The full variable domain, completed using reference TRBV9 and TRBJ2-7, is DSGVTQTPKHLITATGQRVTLRCSPRSGDLSVYWYQQSLDQGLQFLIQYYNGEERAKGNILERFSAQQFPDLHSELNLSSLELGDSALYFCASSTNSGPSYEQYFGPGTRLTVT.

The V gene is TRBV15, the J gene TRBJ2-5, with 9 bases aligning to TRBD1. The J segment lost 1 base and the V segment lost 3 bases, leaving 15 bases of the junction unmatched. Germline V CDR1 and CDR2: LNHNV, YYDKDF (reference sequence). The CDR3 spans 19 residues. CDR3 in DNA: TGTGCCACCAGCAGGGATAAACAGGGGGCCAGTGTCACCCAAGAGACCCAGTACTTC. Translating it yields CATSRDKQGASVTQETQYF.

The chain joins TRBV19 to TRBJ1-3; no reliable D call. The CDR3 covers 15 residues. Germline V gene sequence: CDR1 LNHDA, CDR2 SQIVND (reference sequence). The V and J ends lost 4 bases and 4 bases respectively, with 14 bases between them. The DNA of the CDR3 is TGTGCCAGTAGTACCCCCCAGGTATCGGGAAACACCATATATTTT. Translation: CASSTPQVSGNTIYF.

This CDR3 is CASSSGPRTDTQYF. CDR3 in DNA: TGTGCCAGCAGCTCAGGGCCCCGCACAGATACGCAGTATTTT. V gene TRBV11-3 combines with J gene TRBJ2-3; TRBD1 might be the D (5 bases). The CDR3 contains 14 residues. Between the trimmed V and J ends, which lost 4 bases and 1 base, there was a span of 9 bases. The germline V gene encodes CDR1 SGHNT and CDR2 YENEEA.

The rearrangement joins TRBV6-5 to TRBJ1-4; 7 bases agree with TRBD1. Germline V gives CDR1 MNHEY, CDR2 SVGAGI. The CDR3 covers 15 residues. The V segment lost 7 bases and the J segment 2 bases; nucleotides outside the gene matches: 7. CDR3 protein: CASTPGGSTNEKLFF. CDR3 coding DNA: TGTGCCAGCACCCCAGGGGGGTCTACTAATGAAAAACTGTTTTTT.

This chain joins TRBV19 and TRBJ1-1; 7 bases are shared with TRBD1. V was pared by 5 bases and J by 7 bases, with 4 bases of the junction left unmatched. The germline V gene encodes CDR1 LNHDA and CDR2 SQIVND (reference sequence). The length of the CDR3 is 12 residues. The DNA for the CDR3 is TGTGCCAGTAGTTTAGGACAGGATGAAGCTTTCTTT. It yields the protein CASSLGQDEAFF.

This chain links TRBV9 with TRBJ2-5, with TRBD2 matching 10 bases. Unmatched junction bases numbered 5, after V lost 5 bases and J lost 4 bases. CDR1 and CDR2 (germline): SGDLS, YYNGEE. The CDR3 spans 14 residues. The CDR3 loop reads CASRGAGGPETQYF. The CDR3 DNA follows: TGTGCCAGCAGGGGAGCGGGGGGGCCAGAGACCCAGTACTTC.

This chain uses TRBV4-3 with TRBJ1-2; TRBD1 aligns across 8 bases. This CDR3 comprises 15 residues. The germline CDR1 and CDR2 sequences are LGHNA and YSLEER. The V gene end was trimmed by 0 bases and the J gene end by 8 bases; junction bases not matched to a gene: 8. CDR3 protein: CASSQDGQGAWGYTF. The DNA of the CDR3 is TGCGCCAGCAGCCAAGACGGGCAGGGGGCTTGGGGCTACACCTTC.

J is TRBJ1-2 and V is TRBV18; D not certain. The CDR3 covers 15 residues. Germline-derived CDR1 and CDR2 are KGHSH and LQKENI. Trimming removed 6 bases from V and 6 bases from J, with 20 bases in between. CDR3: CASSPDDGGPNGYTF. DNA for the CDR3: TGTGCCAGCTCCCCCGACGACGGAGGACCGAATGGCTACACCTTC.

The J gene is TRBJ1-1, the V gene TRBV4-3, with D tentatively TRBD1 (6 bases). The CDR3 length is 15 residues. Germline V gene lookup returns CDR1 LGHNA and CDR2 YSLEER. V gave up 4 bases and J gave up 1 base, with 13 bases separating them. CDR3 in amino acids: CASSRGGAENTEAFF. DNA of the CDR3: TGCGCCAGCAGCCGGGGGGGGGCTGAGAACACTGAAGCTTTCTTT.

The chain joins TRBV6-5 to TRBJ1-2, with TRBD1 identical over 9 bases. The CDR3 has 12 residues. The germline CDR1 and CDR2 sequences are MNHEY and SVGAGI. V was clipped by 10 bases and J by 4 bases; unmatched bases: 4. CDR3 DNA: TGTGCCATCTGGGGACAGGGCTATGGCTACACCTTC. It yields the protein CAIWGQGYGYTF.

The chain combines TRBV7-9 with TRBJ2-1; D is unclear. Germline CDR1 SEHNR, CDR2 FQNEAQ (reference sequence). V dropped 0 bases and J dropped 3 bases, with 21 bases sitting between them. CDR3 length: 19 amino acids. The CDR3 nucleotides read TGTGCCAGCAGCTTAGCTACGCGTTTTAGCTCCCCCCTCTACAATGAGCAGTTCTTC. Protein product: CASSLATRFSSPLYNEQFF. Drawing the rest from reference TRBV7-9 and TRBJ2-1, the complete variable domain is DTGVSQNPRHKITKRGQNVTFRCDPISEHNRLYWYRQTLGQGPEFLTYFQNEAQLEKSRLLSDRFSAERPKGSFSTLEIQRTEQGDSAMYLCASSLATRFSSPLYNEQFFGPGTRLTVL.

The rearrangement joins TRBV10-3 to TRBJ1-4, with D possibly matching TRBD1 (5 bases). The CDR3 has 12 residues. V lost 6 bases and J 8 bases, leaving 10 bases between the germline ends. Germline values: CDR1 ENHRY, CDR2 SYGVKD. CDR3 region: CAIRDIGEKLFF. CDR3 DNA: TGTGCCATCAGGGACATTGGGGAAAAACTGTTTTTT.

The chain joins TRBV18 to TRBJ2-7; a weak D match, TRBD2 (5 bases). Trimming pared 2 bases from V and 5 bases from J, leaving 10 bases between. The germline V gene encodes CDR1 KGHSH and CDR2 LQKENI. The CDR3 is made up of 13 amino acids. The CDR3 loop reads CASSPELAHEQYF. DNA of the CDR3: TGTGCCAGCTCACCAGAATTAGCGCACGAGCAGTACTTC.

This CDR3 reads CASSTRTFNDSPLHF. CDR3 nucleotide sequence: TGCGCCAGCAGCACCAGAACCTTTAACGATTCACCCCTCCACTTT. The chain has TRBV4-3 and TRBJ1-6; D remains unclear. Germline loops: CDR1 LGHNA, CDR2 YSLEER. The CDR3 is made up of 15 amino acids. The V and J ends lost 5 bases and 8 bases respectively, with 16 bases between them.

The chain links TRBV30 to TRBJ1-5; D not resolved. CDR1 GTSNPN and CDR2 SVGIG come from the germline V gene (reference sequence). Between the trimmed V and J ends, which lost 1 base and 7 bases, there was a span of 11 bases. CDR3 length equals 13 residues. The DNA of the CDR3 is TGTGCCTGGAGTGGACAACGCAGGCAGCCCCAGCATTTT. Translated: CAWSGQRRQPQHF.

The chain is built from TRBV28 and TRBJ1-5; possibly TRBD1 for D (6 bases). The CDR3 covers 15 residues. V lost 4 bases and J 1 base, leaving 11 bases between the germline ends. Germline lookup yields CDR1 MDHEN and CDR2 SYDVKM. CDR3 region: CASSYTDRSNQPQHF. In nucleotides, the CDR3 is TGTGCCAGCAGTTACACCGACAGGAGCAATCAGCCCCAGCATTTT.

The V call is TRBV7-3, the J call TRBJ2-3; TRBD2 aligns across 8 bases. Germline V lookup: CDR1 SGHTA, CDR2 FQGTGA. CDR3 size: 15 residues. The trim removed 5 bases at V and 1 base at J, leaving 5 bases unmatched. This CDR3 is CASSHDSGGTDTQYF. The CDR3 nucleotides read TGTGCCAGCAGCCACGATAGCGGGGGCACAGATACGCAGTATTTT. Full variable domain (missing parts from reference TRBV7-3 and TRBJ2-3): GAGVSQTPSNKVTEKGKYVELRCDPISGHTALYWYRQSLGQGPEFLIYFQGTGAADDSGLPNDRFFAVRPEGSVSTLKIQRTERGDSAVYLCASSHDSGGTDTQYFGPGTRLTVL.